The clone carrying this T cell receptor (beta chain) occurred a few times. Trimming took 5 bases from V and 9 from J, leaving 17 bases between them. Germline lookup yields CDR1 SGHVS and CDR2 FNYEAQ. CDR3 length: 14 amino acids. This sample is part of a study of beta chain features in type 1 diabetes. As every portion of the isolated RNA was reverse transcribed, the sequencing read expressed TCRB transcripts. Measured with immunoSEQ multiplex PCR; TCRdb has only the in-frame clones, and not every one. This sample carries about 400,000 clones, 10% to 15% of them seen once, and the ten largest clones take approximately 0.015%.

The sample was naive CD4+ T cells from blood. This clonotype was obtained from a man aged 18 to 35 in good health. V and J are TRBV7-6 and TRBJ2-1, with D tentatively TRBD2 (5 bases). The CDR3 DNA is TGTGCCAGCAGCCCGTTTGGCGGGCGAGCTGAGCAGTTCTTC. It codes for CASSPFGGRAEQFF.